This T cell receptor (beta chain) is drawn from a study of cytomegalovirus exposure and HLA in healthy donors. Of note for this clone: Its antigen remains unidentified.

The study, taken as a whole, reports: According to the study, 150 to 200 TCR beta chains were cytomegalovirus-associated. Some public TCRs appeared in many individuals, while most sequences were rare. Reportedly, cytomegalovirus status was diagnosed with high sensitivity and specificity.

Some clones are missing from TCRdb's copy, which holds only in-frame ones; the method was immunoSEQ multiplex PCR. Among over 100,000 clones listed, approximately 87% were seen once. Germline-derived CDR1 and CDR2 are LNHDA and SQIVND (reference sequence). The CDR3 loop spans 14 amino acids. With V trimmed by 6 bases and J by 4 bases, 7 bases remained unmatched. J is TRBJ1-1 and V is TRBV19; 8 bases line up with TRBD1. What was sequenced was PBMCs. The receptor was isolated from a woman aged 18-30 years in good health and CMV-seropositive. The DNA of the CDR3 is TGTGCCAGTAGCCAACAGGGGGTGGCCACTGAAGCTTTCTTT. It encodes CASSQQGVATEAFF.